Listed below are T cell receptor beta chains from one sample, sequenced in a study of naive and memory T cell subsets. MiXCR, run by TCRdb on the UMI-ligation and nested PCR reads, gives a single entry per CDR3 protein. The sample records around 40,000 distinct CDR3 sequences, 13% being singletons. Sequenced input: effector memory CD4+ T cells from blood. The receptors come from a human donor in good health. Both conserved end residues are part of each CDR3. A D gene is named only where the DNA matches it firmly. Only part of the rows carry a size: once, few, many, or a class if the clone is expanded.

d_gene	abundance	v_gene	j_gene	CDR3nt	CDR3aa
NA	few	TRBV11-2	TRBJ2-2	TGTGCCAGCCGGGAGTCACCGAACACCGGGGAGCTGTTTTTT	CASRESPNTGELFF
TRBD1	NA	TRBV28	TRBJ2-7	TGTGCCAGCAGTCTGTCCGGGACAGGGGGCTACGAGCAGTACTTC	CASSLSGTGGYEQYF
NA	NA	TRBV30	TRBJ2-7	TGTGCCTGGGACCTCAGCTCCTACGAGCAGTACTTC	CAWDLSSYEQYF
TRBD1	many	TRBV10-2	TRBJ2-5	TGCGCCAGCAACCGACAGGGGCAAGAGACCCAGTACTTC	CASNRQGQETQYF
TRBD2	few	TRBV5-1	TRBJ2-3	TGCGCCAGCAGATTTGGCGCTAGCGGGAGCGGGGCTACAGATACGCAGTATTTT	CASRFGASGSGATDTQYF
TRBD1	few	TRBV28	TRBJ1-3	TGTGCCAGCGTTGGATCGGGACAGCGGCGCAACACCATATATTTT	CASVGSGQRRNTIYF
NA	many	TRBV20-1	TRBJ2-5	TGCAGTGCTAGATTCTTCCAAGAGACCCAGTACTTC	CSARFFQETQYF
NA	NA	TRBV20-1	TRBJ2-5	TGCAGTGCTAGCGGTCTGGGAGGAGAGACCCAGTACTTC	CSASGLGGETQYF
NA	few	TRBV10-3	TRBJ2-5	TGTGCCATCAGTGAGGACGAGACCCAGTACTTC	CAISEDETQYF
TRBD2	few	TRBV30	TRBJ2-3	TGTGCCTGGAGTTCCGTCCCGGGACTAGCGGGAGGGTTAGATACGCAGTATTTT	CAWSSVPGLAGGLDTQYF
NA	few	TRBV6-1	TRBJ2-4	TGTGCCAGCAGTGAATTAGCAGGGATGCTAAACATTCAGTACTTC	CASSELAGMLNIQYF
TRBD1	NA	TRBV20-1	TRBJ1-2	TGCAGTGCTAGGGACAGGACCAACTATGGCTACACCTTC	CSARDRTNYGYTF
TRBD2	NA	TRBV20-1	TRBJ2-5	TGCAGTGCTAGACAACGTTCGGGAGGGGGAGAGACCCAGTACTTC	CSARQRSGGGETQYF
NA	many	TRBV10-3	TRBJ2-3	TGTGCCGCCCATCGGGACCTCACAGATACGCAGTATTTT	CAAHRDLTDTQYF
NA	NA	TRBV6-6	TRBJ1-3	TGTGCCAGCATAGTCGGGCAGGGCTTTGAAAACACCATATATTTT	CASIVGQGFENTIYF
TRBD1	many	TRBV10-3	TRBJ1-5	TGTGCCATCAGTGAGGGGGGGACAGGGGGTGGTCAGCCCCAGCATTTT	CAISEGGTGGGQPQHF
NA	many	TRBV4-2	TRBJ1-3	TGTGCCAGCAGCCAAGTCGGGGGCCCCTACTCTGGAAACACCATATATTTT	CASSQVGGPYSGNTIYF
NA	few	TRBV2	TRBJ2-1	TGTGCCAGCAGTGAGCAATACATCTCCTACAATGAGCAGTTCTTC	CASSEQYISYNEQFF
TRBD1	NA	TRBV14	TRBJ1-6	TGTGCCAGCAGCCGGACAGGGGACTCTTATTCACCCCTCCACTTT	CASSRTGDSYSPLHF
TRBD1	few	TRBV20-1	TRBJ1-2	TGCAGTGCTAGAGAGACAGGGGACTGGAACTATGGCTACACCTTC	CSARETGDWNYGYTF
NA	NA	TRBV20-1	TRBJ2-7	TGCAGTGCTACGTTGAGGGGTGCCCCCTACGAGCAGTACTTC	CSATLRGAPYEQYF
TRBD2	few	TRBV18	TRBJ2-1	TGTGCCAGCTCACCAGAAGGACTAGCGGAGAAGAATGAGCAGTTCTTC	CASSPEGLAEKNEQFF
NA	NA	TRBV12-3/TRBV12-4	TRBJ1-1	TGTGCCAGCAGTTTGGGGGGTGGCACTGAAGCTTTCTTT	CASSLGGGTEAFF
TRBD1	few	TRBV2	TRBJ2-2	TGTGCCAGCACGGGACAGATGAACACCGGGGAGCTGTTTTTT	CASTGQMNTGELFF
NA	few	TRBV7-9	TRBJ2-7	TGTGCCAGCAGCTTAACGGGAGACGAGCAGTACTTC	CASSLTGDEQYF
TRBD1	few	TRBV20-1	TRBJ1-6	TGCAGTGCTAGGGGACAGGGGAGCTCCTATAATTCACCCCTCCACTTT	CSARGQGSSYNSPLHF
NA	once	TRBV6-1	TRBJ2-7	TGTGCCAGCAGTGGGGGCAGGCGTATCAACTACGAGCAGTACTTC	CASSGGRRINYEQYF
NA	many	TRBV5-4	TRBJ2-4	TGTGCCAGCAGCTCTCTCCGACAGAGAAACATTCAGTACTTC	CASSSLRQRNIQYF
TRBD1	many	TRBV3-1	TRBJ1-1	TGTGCCAGCCGTCGACAGGGGGCCACTGAAGCTTTCTTT	CASRRQGATEAFF
NA	many	TRBV9	TRBJ2-3	TGTGCCAGCAGTAACGGGGCTAGTTTCTCAGATACGCAGTATTTT	CASSNGASFSDTQYF
NA	few	TRBV21-1	TRBJ2-6	TGTGCCAGCAGCAAACGGGCAATTAGTGGCGGGGCCAACGGCCTGACTTTC	CASSKRAISGGANGLTF
NA	medium-sized	TRBV6-6	TRBJ1-5	TGTGCCAGCAGTTCCTCGGGTGGGAGCAATCAGCCCCAGCATTTT	CASSSSGGSNQPQHF
NA	many	TRBV7-9	TRBJ2-3	TGTGCCAGCAGCCAGAGCGGGAGCACAGATACGCAGTATTTT	CASSQSGSTDTQYF
NA	medium-sized	TRBV19	TRBJ2-1	TGTGCCAGTAGTATAAGTTTACAGGCAGGGTACAATGAGCAGTTCTTC	CASSISLQAGYNEQFF
TRBD2	many	TRBV23-1	TRBJ2-5	TGCGCCAGCAGTCGAGGACTAGCGGGTAACCAAGAGACCCAGTACTTC	CASSRGLAGNQETQYF
TRBD2	few	TRBV24-1	TRBJ2-1	TGTGCCACCAGTGATGGGACTAGCGGGGACAATGAGCAGTTCTTC	CATSDGTSGDNEQFF
TRBD1	many	TRBV10-2	TRBJ1-3	TGCGCCAGCAGTTTCCAAGGGGGCCCTGGAAACACCATATATTTT	CASSFQGGPGNTIYF
NA	many	TRBV10-3	TRBJ2-3	TGTGCCATCAGTGAGTCGAGGGTTTCCAACACAGATACGCAGTATTTT	CAISESRVSNTDTQYF
TRBD1	few	TRBV20-1	TRBJ2-7	TGCAGTGCTAGAGGGGGGACAGCCTACGAGCAGTACTTC	CSARGGTAYEQYF
TRBD1	many	TRBV2	TRBJ2-1	TGTGCCAGCAGTGCAGGGGGCTCCTACAATGAGCAGTTCTTC	CASSAGGSYNEQFF
NA	many	TRBV7-2	TRBJ2-6	TGTGCCAGCAGCTATACGCCTTCTGGGGCCAACGTCCTGACTTTC	CASSYTPSGANVLTF
NA	NA	TRBV20-1	TRBJ2-1	TGCAGTGCTAGTCTAGCGAGTAATTACAATGAGCAGTTCTTC	CSASLASNYNEQFF
NA	NA	TRBV7-2	TRBJ2-5	TGTGCCAGCAGCTTAAGCCTGGGGGAGACCCAGTACTTC	CASSLSLGETQYF
TRBD2	many	TRBV6-6	TRBJ2-1	TGTGCCAGCGAGCCCACTAGCGGGAGGGCCTGGTTCTTC	CASEPTSGRAWFF
NA	few	TRBV27	TRBJ2-5	TGTGCCAGCAGTTCTACAAGGCTAACGATACAAGAGACCCAGTACTTC	CASSSTRLTIQETQYF
TRBD1	many	TRBV29-1	TRBJ2-5	TGCAGCGCACCCCCCAGGGGGCTCGGAGAGACCCAGTACTTC	CSAPPRGLGETQYF
TRBD1	NA	TRBV5-1	TRBJ1-2	TGCGCCAGCAGCCGTGACCCGGACAGGGCGGAAGGCTACACCTTC	CASSRDPDRAEGYTF
NA	NA	TRBV3-1	TRBJ2-7	TGTGCCAGCAGCCAAGGGGCCCTGGTCGGGCAGTACTTC	CASSQGALVGQYF
TRBD2	NA	TRBV6-9	TRBJ2-5	TGTGCCAGCAGTTATATCCGAGGGTCTGCGGGAGGGATTCAAGAGACCCAGTACTTC	CASSYIRGSAGGIQETQYF
NA	medium-sized	TRBV20-1	TRBJ1-2	TGCAGTGCTACGGTTTGGCCCTATGGCTACACCTTC	CSATVWPYGYTF
TRBD2	NA	TRBV5-4	TRBJ2-1	TGTGCCAGCAGCGGTGGTGCTAGCGGTTCCAATGAGCAGTTCTTC	CASSGGASGSNEQFF
NA	many	TRBV10-3	TRBJ2-7	TGTGCCATCAGTGAACTAAAACTAGGGGCCTACGAGCAGTACTTC	CAISELKLGAYEQYF
TRBD1	few	TRBV6-1	TRBJ2-6	TGTGCCAGCAGACAACCGGGACAGGGCTGGGGGAGAGGCTCTGGGGCCAACGTCCTGACTTTC	CASRQPGQGWGRGSGANVLTF
TRBD1	NA	TRBV7-2	TRBJ2-3	TGTGCCAGCAGAAGGACAGGGGGCGAAGATACGCAGTATTTT	CASRRTGGEDTQYF
NA	NA	TRBV6-4	TRBJ1-1	TGTGCCAGCCAGATGAACACTGAAGCTTTCTTT	CASQMNTEAFF
TRBD2	few	TRBV11-2	TRBJ2-7	TGTGCCAGCAGCTTAGATCTTACTAGCGCCGAGCAGTACTTC	CASSLDLTSAEQYF
TRBD1	NA	TRBV5-1	TRBJ2-7	TGCGCCAGCAGCTTGTACAGGGGCTACGAGCAGTACTTC	CASSLYRGYEQYF